The next 20 T cell receptor beta chains were all read from a single sample in a study of cytomegalovirus exposure and HLA in healthy donors. The study ran its PCR with 60 Vbeta and 13 Jbeta primers. Method: immunoSEQ multiplex PCR; TCRdb's copy keeps in-frame clones and lacks some. The sample contains tens of thousands of clones, about 76% of which appear only once. Sample: PBMCs. The source of these receptors is a man younger than 35 in good health and CMV-seronegative.

A remark on this clone: At one of its ends the junction is not consistent with the germline gene, which may arise from a read error. This rearrangement joins TRBV4-2 to TRBJ1-6, with 7 positions matching TRBD1. This CDR3 has 12 amino acids. Per the germline V gene, CDR1 is LGHNA and CDR2 is YNFKEQ. The CDR3 region has the DNA TGTGCCAGCAGCCAGGGGGAGAGGGGGCTTTCTTTT. It codes for CASSQGERGLSF.

The table lists this clone with a few counts. CDR3 bases: TGTGCCACCAGCAGGACAGCAACTAACTATGGCTACACCTTC. Its protein is CATSRTATNYGYTF. The chain is built from TRBV15 and TRBJ1-2; D perhaps matches TRBD1 (5 bases). Per the germline V gene, CDR1 is LNHNV and CDR2 is YYDKDF (reference sequence). V was shortened by 3 bases and J by 0 bases, with 8 bases between the two germline ends. This CDR3 comprises 14 residues.

The chain is built from TRBV9 and TRBJ2-5; TRBD1 is a possible D gene (7 bases). The V and J ends lost 3 bases and 5 bases respectively, with 11 bases between them. CDR1 is SGDLS and CDR2 is YYNGEE in the germline V gene. The CDR3 loop spans 13 amino acids. The CDR3 loop reads CASSEGAGETQYF. DNA of the CDR3: TGTGCCAGCAGCGAGGGGGCGGGGGAGACCCAGTACTTC. The whole variable domain, filled in from reference TRBV9 and TRBJ2-5, reads DSGVTQTPKHLITATGQRVTLRCSPRSGDLSVYWYQQSLDQGLQFLIQYYNGEERAKGNILERFSAQQFPDLHSELNLSSLELGDSALYFCASSEGAGETQYFGPGTRLLVL.

This rearrangement joins TRBV6-5 to TRBJ1-5, with 9 bases aligning to TRBD1. The CDR3 totals 14 residues. The germline CDR1 and CDR2 sequences are MNHEY and SVGAGI. Trimming removed 4 bases from V and 7 bases from J; junction bases left unmatched: 5. The CDR3 is CASSFRTGAQPQHF. For the CDR3, the DNA is TGTGCCAGCAGTTTCCGGACAGGGGCCCAGCCCCAGCATTTT.

This sequence joins TRBV5-1 and TRBJ2-5; weak D call: TRBD2 (5 bases). The CDR3 has 14 residues. The germline V and J ends were trimmed by 2 bases and 1 base, with 9 bases remaining between them. Per germline, CDR1 SGHRS and CDR2 YFSETQ. The CDR3 protein is CASSLYAGQETQYF. CDR3 DNA: TGCGCCAGCAGCTTATACGCGGGCCAAGAGACCCAGTACTTC.

The chain has TRBV27 and TRBJ2-3, with D perhaps matching TRBD2 (5 bases). Trimming removed 2 bases from V and 2 bases from J, with 8 bases in between. The CDR3 extends over 14 amino acids. Germline V lookup: CDR1 MNHEY, CDR2 SMNVEV (reference sequence). The DNA of the CDR3 is TGTGCCAGCAGTTTAGCGGGTTACACAGATACGCAGTATTTT. Amino acid sequence: CASSLAGYTDTQYF.

The V gene is TRBV25-1, the J gene TRBJ1-1; D ambiguous. Germline values: CDR1 MGHDK, CDR2 SYGVNS. The germline V and J ends were trimmed by 7 bases and 1 base, with 13 bases remaining between them. The CDR3 has 14 residues. In DNA form, the CDR3 reads TGTGCCAGCAATGGTGTAGGGAGGAACACTGAAGCTTTCTTT. It yields the protein CASNGVGRNTEAFF.

This clone has a handful of counts. The CDR3 loop is CASSPSGGGNEQFF. Here the CDR3 DNA reads TGTGCCAGCAGCCCTTCGGGGGGGGGCAATGAGCAGTTCTTC. This rearrangement joins TRBV7-9 to TRBJ2-1; 8 bases align to TRBD2. This CDR3 comprises 14 residues. V lost 5 bases, J lost 6 bases, and 6 bases stayed unmatched. Per the germline V gene, CDR1 is SEHNR and CDR2 is FQNEAQ (reference sequence).

This chain links TRBV19 with TRBJ2-1; 9 nucleotides align to TRBD1. Germline values: CDR1 LNHDA, CDR2 SQIVND (reference sequence). The CDR3 covers 14 residues. The V gene end was trimmed by 5 bases and the J gene end by 7 bases; junction bases not matched to a gene: 6. The CDR3 DNA is TGTGCCAGTAGTTCCGGGACAGGGTCTAATGAGCAGTTCTTC. Translating it yields CASSSGTGSNEQFF.

The chain joins TRBV6-1 to TRBJ1-4; 11 bases are shared with TRBD1. Trimming took 3 bases from V and 7 from J; bases not matched to a gene: 7. The CDR3 has 16 amino acids. Germline V lookup: CDR1 MNHNS, CDR2 SASEGT. The CDR3 bases are TGTGCCAGCAGTGATGTTACCGGGACAGGGGGTGAAAAACTGTTTTTT. As protein: CASSDVTGTGGEKLFF.

The chain links TRBV19 to TRBJ2-5; maybe TRBD1 (6 bases). With 6 bases removed from V and 2 bases from J, the gap between germline ends came to 16 bases. From germline, CDR1 is LNHDA and CDR2 SQIVND (reference sequence). The CDR3 sequence is 15 residues long. This CDR3 is CASSASQGRQETQYF. The CDR3 coding sequence is TGTGCCAGTAGCGCTTCACAGGGCCGGCAAGAGACCCAGTACTTC.

This chain links TRBV7-9 with TRBJ1-1; 7 nucleotides agree with TRBD1. CDR1 and CDR2 from the germline V gene are SEHNR and FQNEAQ (reference sequence). CDR3 length: 15 residues. V shed 3 bases and J 5 bases; nucleotides not matched to a gene: 9. The chain's CDR3 is CASSFQGVAGTEAFF. DNA for the CDR3: TGTGCCAGCAGCTTTCAGGGGGTTGCGGGTACTGAAGCTTTCTTT.

This clone was seen once. This rearrangement joins TRBV7-8 to TRBJ1-5; 9 bases are shared with TRBD1. Trimming took 4 bases from V and 2 from J; bases not matched to a gene: 6. Germline V lookup: CDR1 SGHVS, CDR2 FQNEAQ. This CDR3 is built from 16 residues. The CDR3 DNA reads as TGTGCCAGCAGCTCGACAGGGGGTAGGGGCAATCAGCCCCAGCATTTT. As protein: CASSSTGGRGNQPQHF.

The CDR3 DNA sequence: TGCGCCAGCAGCCGCTTCGCGGCGGGTCAAGGGTACGAGCAGTACTTC. Translated, it gives CASSRFAAGQGYEQYF. The genes are TRBV10-1 and TRBJ2-5; maybe TRBD2 (5 bases). The end of the DNA fits TRBJ2-7 better, so the J call may be wrong. This CDR3 spans 16 amino acids. Germline CDR1 reads WNHNN; CDR2 reads SYGVQD (reference sequence).

The chain employs TRBV7-9 and TRBJ1-2, with 12 bases matching TRBD1. CDR1 and CDR2 from the germline V gene are SEHNR and FQNEAQ (reference sequence). The trim removed 5 bases at V and 6 bases at J, leaving 10 bases unmatched. CDR3 length: 16 amino acids. CDR3 loop: CASSTIRDRGPHGYTF. CDR3 nucleotide sequence: TGTGCCAGCAGCACCATCCGGGACAGGGGGCCTCATGGCTACACCTTC.

The rearrangement joins TRBV5-1 to TRBJ2-2; 10 bases fit TRBD2. The CDR3 length is 16 residues. CDR1 and CDR2 (germline): SGHRS, YFSETQ. V shed 3 bases, J shed 1 base, and the junction held 3 bases outside the gene matches. CDR3: CASSSSSGGNTGELFF. CDR3 nucleotide sequence: TGCGCCAGCAGCTCCTCTAGCGGGGGGAACACCGGGGAGCTGTTTTTT.

The gene calls are TRBV5-4 and TRBJ1-1; D is perhaps TRBD1 (6 bases). CDR1 is SGHNT and CDR2 is YYREEE in the germline V gene (reference sequence). The CDR3 loop spans 15 amino acids. Trimming shortened V by 0 bases and J by 4 bases, and 13 bases separated the two germline ends. The CDR3 DNA is TGTGCCAGCAGCTTGGATGGACAGATGAGCACTGAAGCTTTCTTT. Its protein product is CASSLDGQMSTEAFF.

The chain is built from TRBV7-9 and TRBJ1-1, with unresolved D. Germline CDR1 is SEHNR and CDR2 is FQNEAQ (reference sequence). The CDR3 has 13 amino acids. The V end was cut by 5 bases, the J end by 11 bases, with 18 bases between. As DNA, the CDR3 is TGTGCCAGCAGCACGAGCGCCGGACTGGGCGCTTTCTTT. Its translation is CASSTSAGLGAFF.

V gene TRBV5-1 combines with J gene TRBJ1-2; the D is unclear. This CDR3 has 13 residues. V was clipped by 1 base and J by 3 bases, with 7 bases between them. CDR1 is SGHRS, CDR2 YFSETQ, per germline. DNA of the CDR3: TGCGCCAGCAGCTTGTTCCAGGACTATGGCTACACCTTC. Translation gives CASSLFQDYGYTF.

The chain employs TRBV10-2 and TRBJ2-7, with 9 bases that match TRBD2. The CDR3 is made up of 14 amino acids. The germline gives CDR1 WSHSY, CDR2 SAAADI. J gave up 2 bases and V 6 bases, and 5 bases lay outside the gene matches. The CDR3 nucleotides read TGCGCCAGCAGCCAGACTAGCGGAACCTACGAGCAGTACTTC. Translated: CASSQTSGTYEQYF.